The entry that follows covers one T cell receptor (beta chain) sequence. This sample was included in a study of blood T cell repertoires in COVID-19. In germline, CDR1 is GTSNPN, CDR2 SVGIG (reference sequence). This CDR3 comprises 12 residues. V shed 4 bases and J shed 2 bases, with 9 bases lying between them. Some clones are missing from TCRdb's copy, which holds only in-frame ones; the method was immunoSEQ multiplex PCR. This sample has about 230,000 clones, with 80% to 90% found just once. This TCR was recovered from a man between 35 and 55 years old with acute or convalescent COVID-19. Material for sequencing was peripheral blood. The chain combines TRBV30 with TRBJ2-7, with TRBD1 as a possible D gene (5 bases). The CDR3 DNA is TGTGCCTGGAACAGGCCGGCCTACGAGCAGTACTTC. Protein sequence: CAWNRPAYEQYF.